This passage covers 12 T cell receptor beta chains from one sample sequenced in a study of T cells after yellow fever vaccination. In TCRdb, the 5' RACE reads were re-called with MiXCR into one record per CDR3 protein. The data hold some 500,000 distinct CDR3 sequences, with roughly 12% observed a single time. This specimen was PBMCs, taken on the day of the yellow fever booster vaccination. These receptors all stem from a man aged 25 to 45 who received the YFV17D yellow fever vaccine.

The chain is built from TRBV7-9 and TRBJ1-1, with a weak D call TRBD1 (5 bases). Germline assignment: CDR1 SEHNR and CDR2 FQNEAQ (reference sequence). This CDR3 has 14 amino acids. V was pared by 8 bases and J by 0 bases, with 13 bases between. CDR3 sequence: CASGHTGLNTEAFF. The CDR3 DNA reads as TGTGCCAGCGGACATACAGGATTGAACACTGAAGCTTTCTTT.

This chain links TRBV7-2 with TRBJ2-3, with TRBD2 identical over 7 bases. Germline values: CDR1 SGHTA, CDR2 FQGNSA. The CDR3 consists of 15 residues. Trimming removed 4 bases from V and 2 bases from J; junction bases left unmatched: 6. DNA for the CDR3: TGTGCCAGCAGCTCGGCGGGGGTGCTCACAGATACGCAGTATTTT. It translates to CASSSAGVLTDTQYF. Combining the CDR3 with reference TRBV7-2 and TRBJ2-3 gives the whole variable domain GAGVSQSPSNKVTEKGKDVELRCDPISGHTALYWYRQSLGQGLEFLIYFQGNSAPDKSGLPSDRFSAERTGGSVSTLTIQRTQQEDSAVYLCASSSAGVLTDTQYFGPGTRLTVL.

The V gene is TRBV11-1, the J gene TRBJ2-1, with 16 nucleotides matching TRBD2. The CDR3 is 21 residues long. CDR1 and CDR2 from the germline V gene are SGHAT and FQDESV (reference sequence). V shed 4 bases, J shed 2 bases, and the junction held 14 bases outside the gene matches. CDR3 sequence reads: CASSSLTGTSGRALTYNEQFF. As DNA, the CDR3 is TGTGCCAGCAGCTCGCTAACCGGGACTAGCGGGAGGGCCCTGACCTACAATGAGCAGTTCTTC.

This chain links TRBV29-1 with TRBJ2-7, with 10 bases that match TRBD1. The CDR3 is 12 residues long. Germline V gene lookup returns CDR1 SQVTM and CDR2 ANQGSEA. J gave up 5 bases and V 7 bases, and 5 bases lay outside the gene matches. This CDR3 is CSAGTGDDEQYF. The CDR3, as DNA: TGCAGCGCCGGGACAGGGGATGACGAGCAGTACTTC.

This clonotype appeared a few times. This chain links TRBV29-1 with TRBJ1-1, with 7 bases identical to TRBD1. CDR3 length: 15 residues. Germline lookup yields CDR1 SQVTM and CDR2 ANQGSEA. J was trimmed by 3 bases and V by 7 bases; bases with no gene match: 14. The CDR3 DNA reads as TGCAGCGCTACGACAGGGTCAGGAGTGGACACTGAAGCTTTCTTT. Its translation: CSATTGSGVDTEAFF.

This chain uses TRBV6-2 or TRBV6-3 with TRBJ2-1; no firm D call. The CDR3 extends over 15 amino acids. CDR1 MNHEY and CDR2 SVGEGT come from the germline V gene. Between the trimmed V and J ends, which lost 0 bases and 0 bases, there was a span of 6 bases. The CDR3 bases are TGTGCCAGCAGTTACTCGTTGGGCTCCTACAATGAGCAGTTCTTC. Protein product: CASSYSLGSYNEQFF.

This clonotype was seen a few times. The DNA of the CDR3 is TGCGCCAGCAGCCAAGTCTCGGGAGCGGGAGGTTTCTACGAGCAGTACTTC. This sequence encodes CASSQVSGAGGFYEQYF. The rearrangement joins TRBV4-3 to TRBJ2-7, with TRBD2 matching 9 bases. The CDR3 loop spans 17 amino acids. J lost 3 bases, V lost 1 base, and 10 bases had no gene match. The germline V gene encodes CDR1 LGHNA and CDR2 YSLEER.

A single count supports this clonotype. The chain uses TRBV29-1 and TRBJ2-3; TRBD1 matches 9 bases. CDR3 length equals 13 residues. Per the germline V gene, CDR1 is SQVTM and CDR2 is ANQGSEA. J was trimmed by 2 bases and V by 7 bases; bases with no gene match: 4. The CDR3, as DNA: TGCAGCGGTCGACAGGGGGACACAGATACGCAGTATTTT. It encodes CSGRQGDTDTQYF.

This chain connects TRBV5-1 to TRBJ2-2; 7 nucleotides align to TRBD1. The CDR3 consists of 16 residues. Per germline, CDR1 SGHRS and CDR2 YFSETQ. V shed 1 base, J shed 3 bases, and the junction held 6 bases outside the gene matches. CDR3 region: CASSLPQGDHTGELFF. CDR3 DNA sequence: TGCGCCAGCAGCTTGCCCCAGGGGGACCACACCGGGGAGCTGTTTTTT.

This clonotype was seen only a few times. The rearrangement uses TRBV7-2 and TRBJ2-2; D is perhaps TRBD2 (6 bases). Germline values: CDR1 SGHTA, CDR2 FQGNSA. The CDR3 has 14 amino acids. V lost 6 bases and J lost 3, with 11 bases in between. The DNA of the CDR3 is TGTGCCAGCAGTCTCTGGGACTACACCGGGGAGCTGTTTTTT. Encoded protein: CASSLWDYTGELFF.

This clonotype showed up just a few times. The chain uses TRBV2 and TRBJ2-1; either TRBD1 or TRBD2 may fit D (5 bases each). Trimming left V 11 bases short and J 2 bases short, with 16 bases between. The CDR3 spans 14 residues. Germline V gene sequence: CDR1 SNHLY, CDR2 FYNNEI. CDR3 nucleotides: TGTGCCTCCAGCAGAGGGGAACCCTACAATGAGCAGTTCTTC. Encoded protein: CASSRGEPYNEQFF.

V and J are TRBV6-5 and TRBJ2-7; D perhaps matches TRBD1 (6 bases). Deletions cut 6 bases from V and 2 bases from J, with 17 bases between. Germline CDR1 is MNHEY and CDR2 is SVGAGI. The CDR3 contains 15 residues. CDR3 in DNA: TGTGCCAGCAGCCGAGAGGGGGAGTGGGCCTACGAGCAGTACTTC. Residues: CASSREGEWAYEQYF.